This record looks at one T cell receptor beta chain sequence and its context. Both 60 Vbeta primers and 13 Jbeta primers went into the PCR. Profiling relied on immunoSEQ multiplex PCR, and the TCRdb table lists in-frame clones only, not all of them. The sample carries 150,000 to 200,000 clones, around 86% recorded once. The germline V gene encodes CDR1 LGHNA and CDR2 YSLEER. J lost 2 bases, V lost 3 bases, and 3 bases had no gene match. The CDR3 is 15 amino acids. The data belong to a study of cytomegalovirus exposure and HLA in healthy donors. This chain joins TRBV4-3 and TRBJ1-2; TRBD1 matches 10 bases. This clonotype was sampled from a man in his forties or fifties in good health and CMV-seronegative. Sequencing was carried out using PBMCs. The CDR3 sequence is CASSHPDRGNYGYTF. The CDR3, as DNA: TGCGCCAGCAGCCACCCGGACAGGGGGAACTATGGCTACACCTTC.